This T cell receptor (beta chain) was profiled in a study of beta chain features in type 1 diabetes (dated by TCRdb to 2016 to 2019). The study in broad terms: Patients and healthy donors did not differ in mean age, gender distribution, total cell number or subset yield. A total of about 100 million sorted cells were examined across all samples, and RNA yield correlated strongly with the number of cells per subset. Regulatory and stem cell-like memory subsets were obtained from only 8 patients and about eight healthy donors, while naive and central memory subsets were obtained from all 28 donors. The study compared the TCRB repertoires of sorted circulating CD4+ T cell subsets in recently diagnosed type 1 diabetes patients with those in matched healthy donors. Study-level results and caveats: Because cDNA was sequenced instead of genomic DNA, activated cells with high expression could be over-represented, although the groups did not differ in activation or CD3 levels. In all four CD4+ subsets, TCRB CDR3 length was moderately but significantly shorter in type 1 diabetes patients. At VDJ recombination sites, patients with type 1 diabetes made fewer insertions and deleted more nucleotides, a pattern implying thymic rearrangement abnormalities. Only small numbers of individuals were included in the HLA sub-analyses, which left unresolved whether HLA type had any influence on TCRB rearrangement. Naive, central memory and regulatory TCRB repertoires appeared to be more similar among patients than among healthy donors. Shorter templates might be favored by PCR, yet because patient and control samples were amplified and corrected together, any such skew would affect both groups equally.

All of the isolated RNA was reverse transcribed with the High Capacity cDNA Reverse Transcription Kit, so expressed TCRB transcripts were sequenced. Deep immunoSEQ sequencing was performed on naive, central memory and regulatory T cell samples, with an average of around 3.4 million total reads per sample. Sorted cells were lysed in RLT buffer and RNA was extracted with DNase-treated RNeasy Micro or Mini kits, depending on cell number. Each cell subset was processed separately to prevent cross-contamination, with patient and healthy donor samples processed together. TCRB sequences were amplified from cDNA with the immunoSEQ multiplex PCR, producing 87-bp fragments spanning the CDR3 region. The amplicons were sequenced using the Illumina HiSeq platform. On the study's bioinformatics: Synthetic template baselines were used to correct PCR bias computationally, reads within Hamming distance 2 were collapsed, and singletons that could not be merged were discarded. By aligning reads against IMGT, V, D and J genes, CDR3 length, and insertions or deletions at six rearrangement sites were assigned. Clonotype counts were normalized to sorted cell number within each subset before computing true diversity and Gini coefficients with the tcR R package. Repertoire sharing was quantified using the overlap coefficient calculated on TCRB nucleotide sequences. TCRdb holds this immuneACCESS table with in-frame rearrangements only. Some clones are missing; in checked studies, unresolved V genes explain under half, and the rest has no known cause. V and J calls and clone size are given by that table; D and trimming were obtained from the DNA. The sample records 110,000 to 150,000 clones, 6% to 7.5% of which are singletons. Of the sample, about 1.3% is held by the ten largest clones.

There are a few counts of this clone. The specificity of this receptor is unknown. Base qualities are not provided; no much larger clone lies one nucleotide away. The germline V gene provides CDR1 SGHNT and CDR2 YENEEA. Inclusive of the bounding cysteine and phenylalanine, the CDR3 is 16 residues long. Only the CDR3 DNA stays, 48 bases, in frame from base 1. At the junction V is shortened by 4 bases and J by 4 bases; bases outside the gene matches: 11. Each donor gave one peripheral blood draw, roughly 120 mL on average, collected into heparinised tubes. Naive, central memory, regulatory and stem cell-like memory CD4+ T cells were sorted on a BD FACSAria II using a panel including CD45RO, CCR7, CD25, CD127, CD95 and CD27. A purity above 95% was achieved for all sorted populations. PBMCs were isolated right away by Lymphoprep density gradient centrifugation and were stained directly, without culture. So that batch effects would be minimized, each experiment stained and sorted samples in pairs, pairing one healthy donor with one patient.

The clonotype comes from a woman aged 25-40 years in good health. The chain uses TRBV11-3 and TRBJ2-3; the junction holds 7 bases that match TRBD1. Material for sequencing was central memory CD4+ T cells from blood. The CDR3 reads as follows: CASSSKQGLVADTQYF. The DNA sequence is as follows: TGTGCCAGCAGCTCTAAACAGGGGTTGGTCGCAGATACGCAGTATTTT.